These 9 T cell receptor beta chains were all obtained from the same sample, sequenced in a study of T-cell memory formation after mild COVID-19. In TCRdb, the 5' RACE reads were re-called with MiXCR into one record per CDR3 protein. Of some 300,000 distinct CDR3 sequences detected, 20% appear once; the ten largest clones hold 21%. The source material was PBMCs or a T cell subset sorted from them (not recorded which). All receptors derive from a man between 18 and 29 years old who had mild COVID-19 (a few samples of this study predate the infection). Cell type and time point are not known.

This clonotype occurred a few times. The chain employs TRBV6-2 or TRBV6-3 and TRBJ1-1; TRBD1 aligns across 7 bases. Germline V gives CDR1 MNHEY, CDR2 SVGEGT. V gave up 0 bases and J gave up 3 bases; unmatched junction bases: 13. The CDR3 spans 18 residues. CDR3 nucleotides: TGTGCCAGCAGTTACTCGACGGCCAGGGGGTTAGGGTACACTGAAGCTTTCTTT. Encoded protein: CASSYSTARGLGYTEAFF.

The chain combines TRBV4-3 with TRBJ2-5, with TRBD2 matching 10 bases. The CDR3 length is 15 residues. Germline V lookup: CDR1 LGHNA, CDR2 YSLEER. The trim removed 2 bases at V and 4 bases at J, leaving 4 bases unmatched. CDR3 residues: CASSQSGGVGETQYF. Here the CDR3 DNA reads TGCGCCAGCAGCCAAAGCGGGGGGGTCGGAGAGACCCAGTACTTC.

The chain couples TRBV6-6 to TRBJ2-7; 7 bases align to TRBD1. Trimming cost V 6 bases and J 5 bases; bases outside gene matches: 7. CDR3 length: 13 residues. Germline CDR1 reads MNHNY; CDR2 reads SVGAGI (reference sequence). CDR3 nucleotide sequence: TGTGCCAGCAGCCCCAGGGGGTGGGACGAGCAGTACGTC. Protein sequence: CASSPRGWDEQYV.

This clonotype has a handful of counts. DNA of the CDR3: TGTGCCAGCAGCTGGGACAGGGGGCGCAATGAGCAGTTCTTC. As protein: CASSWDRGRNEQFF. The rearrangement joins TRBV11-2 to TRBJ2-1; 12 positions agree with TRBD1. The V gene end was trimmed by 4 bases and the J gene end by 6 bases; junction bases not matched to a gene: 1. CDR3 length equals 14 residues. The germline CDR1 and CDR2 sequences are SGHAT and FQNNGV.

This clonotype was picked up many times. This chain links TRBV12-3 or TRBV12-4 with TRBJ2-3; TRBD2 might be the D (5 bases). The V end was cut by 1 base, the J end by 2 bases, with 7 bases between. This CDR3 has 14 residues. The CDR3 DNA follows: TGTGCCAGCAGTTTAGGGGGAGACACAGATACGCAGTATTTT. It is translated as CASSLGGDTDTQYF.

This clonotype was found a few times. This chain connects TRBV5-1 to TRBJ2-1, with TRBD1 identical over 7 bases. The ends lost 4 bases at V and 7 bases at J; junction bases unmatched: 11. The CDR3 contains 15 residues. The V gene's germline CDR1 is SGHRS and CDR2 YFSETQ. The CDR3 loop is CASSPGANRGNEQFF. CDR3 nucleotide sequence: TGCGCCAGCAGCCCCGGGGCGAACAGGGGAAATGAGCAGTTCTTC. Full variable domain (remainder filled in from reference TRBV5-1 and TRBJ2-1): KAGVTQTPRYLIKTRGQQVTLSCSPISGHRSVSWYQQTPGQGLQFLFEYFSETQRNKGNFPGRFSGRQFSNSRSEMNVSTLELGDSALYLCASSPGANRGNEQFFGPGTRLTVL.

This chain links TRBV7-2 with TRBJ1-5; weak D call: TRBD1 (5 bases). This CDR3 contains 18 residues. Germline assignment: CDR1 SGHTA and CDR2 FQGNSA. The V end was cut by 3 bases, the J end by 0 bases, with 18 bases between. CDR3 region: CASSLGDRTLYSNQPQHF. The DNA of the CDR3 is TGTGCCAGCAGCTTGGGGGACCGCACTCTTTATAGCAATCAGCCCCAGCATTTT.

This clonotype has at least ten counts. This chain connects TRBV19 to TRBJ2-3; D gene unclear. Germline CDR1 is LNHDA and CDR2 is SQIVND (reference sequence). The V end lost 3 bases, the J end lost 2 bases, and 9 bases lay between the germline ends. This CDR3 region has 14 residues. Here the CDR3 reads CASSIPGLTDTQYF. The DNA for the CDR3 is TGTGCCAGTAGTATTCCCGGTCTCACAGATACGCAGTATTTT.

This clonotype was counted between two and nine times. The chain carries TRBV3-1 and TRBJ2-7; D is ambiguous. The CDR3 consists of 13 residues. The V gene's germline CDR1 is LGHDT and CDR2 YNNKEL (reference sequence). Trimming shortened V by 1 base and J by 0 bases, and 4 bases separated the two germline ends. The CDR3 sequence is CASSQGSSYEQYV. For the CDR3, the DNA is TGTGCCAGCAGCCAAGGCAGCTCCTACGAGCAGTACGTC.